This TCR beta chain came from a study of neurological immune-mediated disorders. This clonotype was seen at least ten times. Its specificity is not known. TCRdb reprocessed the 5' RACE reads via MiXCR and lists one record per CDR3 protein. Of 87,000 or so distinct CDR3 sequences in the sample, 3.5% are singletons; the top ten hold around 2.7%. General study results and limits: When the repertoires were grouped phylogenetically, those of 18 of the 34 multiple sclerosis patients came together in a single cluster of related CDR3 sequences, which points to a possible repertoire-level signature.

CDR1 is LGHNA, CDR2 YSLEER, per germline. The CDR3 has 14 residues. Trimming left V 0 bases short and J 7 bases short, with 9 bases between. This receptor was identified in a woman in her forties or fifties with multiple sclerosis. The genes are TRBV4-3 and TRBJ2-2, with no clear D. Sample: PBMCs. The CDR3 DNA reads TGCGCCAGCAGCCAAGATCTCGAGTTCGGGGAGCTGTTTTTT. Amino acid sequence: CASSQDLEFGELFF.